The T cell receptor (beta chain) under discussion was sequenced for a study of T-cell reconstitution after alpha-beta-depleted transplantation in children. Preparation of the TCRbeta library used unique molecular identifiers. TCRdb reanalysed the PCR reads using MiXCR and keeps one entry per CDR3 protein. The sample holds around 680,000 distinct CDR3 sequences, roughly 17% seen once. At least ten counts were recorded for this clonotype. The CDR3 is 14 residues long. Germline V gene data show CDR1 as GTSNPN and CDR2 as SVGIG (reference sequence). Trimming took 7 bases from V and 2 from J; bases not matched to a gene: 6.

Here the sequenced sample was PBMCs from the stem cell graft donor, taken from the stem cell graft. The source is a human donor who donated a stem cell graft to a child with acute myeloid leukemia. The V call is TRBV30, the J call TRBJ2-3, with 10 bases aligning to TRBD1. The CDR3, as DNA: TGTGCCTCACGGACAGGGGGTGACACAGATACGCAGTATTTT. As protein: CASRTGGDTDTQYF.